The 30 T cell receptor beta chains given below trace back to one sample, sequenced in a study of T cell changes during pregnancy in multiple sclerosis. TCRdb's copy holds only in-frame clones and misses some; the assay was immunoSEQ multiplex PCR. The sample gives over 30,000 clones, 85% to 95% of which show up once; 1.2% is in the top ten. What was sequenced was PBMCs (not recorded whether the cells were cultured). The receptors shown here come from a female donor with multiple sclerosis, enrolled in a pregnancy study.

J is TRBJ2-7 and V is TRBV30; TRBD2 aligns across 12 bases. The junction had 4 bases not matched to a gene; V was cut back by 7 bases and J by 3 bases. This CDR3 is 13 amino acids long. CDR1 is GTSNPN, CDR2 SVGIG, per germline (reference sequence). CDR3: CASQTSGSYEQYF. Here the CDR3 DNA reads TGTGCCTCCCAGACTAGCGGGAGCTACGAGCAGTACTTC.

This sequence joins TRBV7-2 and TRBJ1-1; D unclear. The CDR3 totals 18 residues. Germline V lookup: CDR1 SGHTA, CDR2 FQGNSA. V was trimmed by 4 bases and J by 1 base, leaving 22 bases between them. CDR3 region: CASSYRLDHSAENTEAFF. The CDR3 nucleotides read TGTGCCAGCAGCTACCGACTAGACCATTCAGCAGAGAACACTGAAGCTTTCTTT.

This sequence joins TRBV28 and TRBJ2-7; 9 nucleotides match TRBD1. Germline V gene lookup returns CDR1 MDHEN and CDR2 SYDVKM. After removal of 5 bases from V and 7 bases from J, the junction contained 6 bases not matched to a gene. The CDR3 runs to 13 residues. CDR3 coding DNA: TGTGCCAGCAGTCCAGGGACAGGGTTAGAGCAGTACTTC. This translates into CASSPGTGLEQYF.

V and J are TRBV28 and TRBJ2-7; 7 bases line up with TRBD1. The V gene's germline CDR1 is MDHEN and CDR2 SYDVKM. This CDR3 contains 14 residues. V lost 3 bases to trimming and J lost 5 bases; unmatched junction nucleotides: 7. The CDR3 DNA is TGTGCCAGCAGTTTCCTAAGGGGGCCCAACGAGCAGTACTTC. Translation: CASSFLRGPNEQYF.

The rearrangement links TRBV7-9 to TRBJ2-7, with D tentatively TRBD2 (6 bases). Trimming cost V 3 bases and J 6 bases, with 18 bases left between them. Germline CDR1 SEHNR, CDR2 FQNEAQ (reference sequence). The CDR3 is 15 amino acids. The CDR3 coding sequence is TGTGCCAGCAGCTTGGCCCTAACGGGAGATCTCGAGCAGTACTTC. Protein sequence: CASSLALTGDLEQYF.

This clone was counted once. The chain has TRBV4-1 and TRBJ2-1; 11 positions agree with TRBD2. Trimming cost V 1 base and J 8 bases; bases outside gene matches: 7. CDR3 length equals 16 residues. Germline V CDR1 and CDR2: MGHRA, YSYEKL. The CDR3 DNA sequence: TGCGCCAGCAGCCAAGGCGCCGCTAGCGGGAGGTATGAGCAGTTCTTC. It is translated as CASSQGAASGRYEQFF.

The chain has TRBV27 and TRBJ2-7; TRBD1 matches at 8 bases. This CDR3 region has 15 residues. In germline, CDR1 is MNHEY, CDR2 SMNVEV (reference sequence). Unmatched junction bases numbered 8, after V lost 0 bases and J lost 7 bases. The CDR3: CASSLSGQGFWEQYF. CDR3 nucleotides: TGTGCCAGCAGTTTATCAGGACAGGGTTTTTGGGAGCAGTACTTC.

The CDR3 here is CASNAPSGANVLTF. The CDR3 DNA is TGTGCCAGCAATGCGCCTTCTGGGGCCAACGTCCTGACTTTC. The chain is built from TRBV27 and TRBJ2-6, with D unclear. V was trimmed by 7 bases and J by 1 base, leaving 8 bases between them. The CDR3 has 14 residues. From germline, CDR1 is MNHEY and CDR2 SMNVEV (reference sequence).

This rearrangement joins TRBV18 to TRBJ1-2; D is unclear. CDR3 length: 14 amino acids. The V and J ends lost 0 bases and 4 bases respectively, with 9 bases between them. Germline CDR1 is KGHSH and CDR2 is LQKENI. The CDR3 sequence is CASSPPTAPYGYTF. The CDR3 DNA follows: TGTGCCAGCTCACCACCGACGGCGCCCTATGGCTACACCTTC.

In its sample, this clone was seen once. This rearrangement joins TRBV21-1 to TRBJ2-2; the DNA was not compared with TRBD1, the D call given in the table. TRBV21-1 is classified as a pseudogene. The CDR3 loop spans 15 amino acids. In nucleotides, the CDR3 is TGTGCCAGCAGCAGCGACAGGCGAAACACCGGGGAGCTGTTTTTT. Its translation: CASSSDRRNTGELFF.

The chain uses TRBV5-4 and TRBJ2-7; 8 positions match TRBD1. Trimming removed 3 bases from V and 4 bases from J; junction bases left unmatched: 3. There are 13 residues in the CDR3. The germline V gene encodes CDR1 SGHNT and CDR2 YYREEE (reference sequence). The DNA of the CDR3 is TGTGCCAGCAGCTCCAACAGGGGGTACGAGCAGTACTTC. Its translation is CASSSNRGYEQYF.

The chain links TRBV11-2 to TRBJ2-7; no clear D gene. CDR3 length: 15 amino acids. Germline assignment: CDR1 SGHAT and CDR2 FQNNGV. V lost 0 bases and J lost 4, with 13 bases in between. CDR3 sequence: CASSLDGFPHYEQYF. CDR3 coding DNA: TGTGCCAGCAGCTTAGATGGTTTCCCCCATTACGAGCAGTACTTC.

In its sample, this clone was seen once. V is TRBV10-3 and J is TRBJ1-4; D might be TRBD1 (5 bases). Germline V gene lookup returns CDR1 ENHRY and CDR2 SYGVKD. This CDR3 region has 13 residues. Trimming removed 8 bases at V and 3 bases at J, with 10 bases between. CDR3 coding DNA: TGTGCCATCCAGGGAATCGCTAATGAAAAACTGTTTTTT. Protein: CAIQGIANEKLFF.

V usage is TRBV29-1 and J usage is TRBJ2-5; D remains ambiguous. V was pared by 3 bases and J by 4 bases, with 6 bases between. Germline loops: CDR1 SQVTM, CDR2 ANQGSEA. There are 11 residues in the CDR3. The CDR3 bases are TGCAGCGTTGACCGAACAGAGACCCAGTACTTC. This codes for CSVDRTETQYF.

J is TRBJ2-1 and V is TRBV11-2, with TRBD1 matching over 8 bases. V gave up 4 bases and J gave up 4 bases; unmatched junction bases: 3. The CDR3 covers 14 residues. In germline, CDR1 is SGHAT, CDR2 FQNNGV. CDR3 in amino acids: CASSSGGLYNEQFF. CDR3 sequence (DNA): TGTGCCAGCAGCTCAGGGGGCCTTTACAATGAGCAGTTCTTC.

The rearrangement uses TRBV4-2 and TRBJ1-2; 9 bases map to TRBD1. Germline V gene sequence: CDR1 LGHNA, CDR2 YNFKEQ. The CDR3 loop spans 19 amino acids. The ends lost 0 bases at V and 7 bases at J; junction bases unmatched: 18. The CDR3 DNA sequence: TGTGCCAGCAGCCAAGATATACCACAGGGGGCGAGTTTTATAGCTGGCTACACCTTC. Protein product: CASSQDIPQGASFIAGYTF.

The chain uses TRBV7-3 and TRBJ2-5; the match to TRBD2 covers 8 bases. This CDR3 comprises 14 residues. CDR1 is SGHTA, CDR2 FQGTGA, per germline. The ends lost 2 bases at V and 4 bases at J; junction bases unmatched: 3. The CDR3 sequence is CASSLAREVETQYF. In nucleotides, the CDR3 is TGTGCCAGCAGCTTAGCGCGGGAGGTAGAGACCCAGTACTTC.

The chain combines TRBV9 with TRBJ1-6; a weak D match, TRBD1 (5 bases). Deletions cut 2 bases from V and 8 bases from J, with 11 bases between. This CDR3 comprises 14 residues. Germline V lookup: CDR1 SGDLS, CDR2 YYNGEE. In DNA, the CDR3 is TGTGCCAGCAGCGTGAGCTGGGGGGATTCACCCCTCCACTTT. Encoded protein: CASSVSWGDSPLHF.

This chain connects TRBV29-1 to TRBJ2-6, with 8 positions matching TRBD1. CDR3 length: 18 residues. Germline trimming cut 0 bases from V and 4 bases from J; bases unmatched to any gene: 11. Germline V gives CDR1 SQVTM, CDR2 ANQGSEA. The CDR3 region is CSVEDLRGQGRGANVLTF. The CDR3 nucleotides are TGCAGCGTTGAAGATCTAAGAGGACAGGGTCGAGGGGCCAACGTCCTGACTTTC.

The chain uses TRBV5-8 and TRBJ2-7; tentatively, D is TRBD2 (6 bases). The CDR3 loop spans 15 amino acids. Germline V lookup: CDR1 SGHTS, CDR2 YDEGEE. The V end lost 4 bases, the J end lost 3 bases, and 17 bases lay between the germline ends. The DNA for the CDR3 is TGTGCCAGCAGCCCCCCCCTAGCGCCCTACTACGAGCAGTACTTC. This encodes CASSPPLAPYYEQYF. Drawing the rest from reference TRBV5-8 and TRBJ2-7, the complete variable domain is EAGVTQSPTHLIKTRGQQATLRCSPISGHTSVYWYQQALGLGLQFLLWYDEGEERNRGNFPPRFSGRQFPNYSSELNVNALELEDSALYLCASSPPLAPYYEQYFGPGTRLTVT.

The CDR3 spells CASSFEGGPYNEQFF. The CDR3 bases are TGTGCCAGCAGCTTCGAAGGGGGGCCCTACAATGAGCAGTTCTTC. This sequence joins TRBV5-6 and TRBJ2-1; the D call may be TRBD1 or TRBD2 (6 bases each). V lost 2 bases and J lost 2, with 11 bases in between. Per germline, CDR1 SGHDT and CDR2 YYEEEE. This CDR3 has 15 amino acids.

The gene calls are TRBV5-5 and TRBJ2-3; D call uncertain. The CDR3 contains 14 residues. Germline lookup yields CDR1 SGHKS and CDR2 YYEKEE (reference sequence). V was cut by 2 bases and J by 1 base, with 8 bases left in between. CDR3 region: CASSFSQRTDTQYF. CDR3 bases: TGTGCCAGCAGCTTTTCACAGCGCACAGATACGCAGTATTTT.

The chain recombines TRBV5-1 with TRBJ2-3; 7 nucleotides agree with TRBD2. The trim removed 0 bases at V and 3 bases at J, leaving 4 bases unmatched. The CDR3 loop spans 15 amino acids. Germline V gene data show CDR1 as SGHRS and CDR2 as YFSETQ. The CDR3 DNA sequence: TGCGCCAGCAGCTTGGATCTAGCGGCTACAGATACGCAGTATTTT. It translates to CASSLDLAATDTQYF.

The chain uses TRBV28 and TRBJ1-2, with D possibly being TRBD1 (6 bases). This CDR3 region has 16 residues. Between the trimmed V and J ends, which lost 6 bases and 2 bases, there was a span of 19 bases. Germline CDR1 reads MDHEN; CDR2 reads SYDVKM. The CDR3 nucleotides are TGTGCCAGCAGCTGGAGTTCAGGGGTCCTAAACTATGGCTACACCTTC. It encodes CASSWSSGVLNYGYTF.

The chain links TRBV28 to TRBJ1-2, with D unclear. V was trimmed by 6 bases and J by 7 bases, leaving 15 bases between them. Germline V gene data show CDR1 as MDHEN and CDR2 as SYDVKM. CDR3 length: 13 amino acids. Here the CDR3 DNA reads TGTGCCAGCAGAACGCAGAGTAGCCTTGGCTACACCTTC. Protein product: CASRTQSSLGYTF.

The rearrangement joins TRBV13 to TRBJ2-7; 10 bases map to TRBD2. The CDR3 totals 17 residues. V lost 5 bases and J lost 6; bases outside the gene matches: 16. Germline CDR1 and CDR2: PRHDT and FYEKMQ (reference sequence). The CDR3 protein is CASSIAGTSAQDREQYF. CDR3 in DNA: TGTGCCAGCAGCATAGCCGGGACTAGCGCCCAAGACCGCGAGCAGTACTTC.

The chain recombines TRBV27 with TRBJ2-1, with 8 bases aligning to TRBD2. CDR1 is MNHEY and CDR2 is SMNVEV in the germline V gene (reference sequence). Losses at the gene ends were 6 bases for V and 8 bases for J; bases not matched to a gene: 12. This CDR3 is built from 15 residues. In DNA, the CDR3 is TGTGCCAGCAGGCTACCGGGACTAGGGGGTCATGAGCAGTTCTTC. The encoded protein is CASRLPGLGGHEQFF.

The chain is built from TRBV5-6 and TRBJ2-4; tentative D call: TRBD2 (6 bases). The CDR3 is 13 residues long. Germline V lookup: CDR1 SGHDT, CDR2 YYEEEE. Trimming removed 3 bases from V and 9 bases from J, with 13 bases in between. CDR3 residues: CASSYGTQGIQYF. For the CDR3, the DNA is TGTGCCAGCAGCTACGGGACTCAAGGCATTCAGTACTTC.

The genes are TRBV27 and TRBJ2-1; TRBD2 matches 10 bases. Germline CDR1 is MNHEY and CDR2 is SMNVEV (reference sequence). CDR3 size: 16 residues. Unmatched junction bases numbered 9, after V lost 3 bases and J lost 7 bases. Here the CDR3 DNA reads TGTGCCAGCAGTTTTCATCCTAGCGGGAGAGGTAATGAGCAGTTCTTC. Translation: CASSFHPSGRGNEQFF.

The V and J genes are TRBV9 and TRBJ2-3; D unresolved. Germline V gives CDR1 SGDLS, CDR2 YYNGEE. Trimming shortened V by 4 bases and J by 2 bases, and 11 bases separated the two germline ends. This CDR3 is 14 amino acids long. The CDR3 region is CASSSTDDTDTQYF. CDR3 nucleotide sequence: TGTGCCAGCAGCTCTACCGATGACACAGATACGCAGTATTTT.